Listed here are 13 T cell receptor beta chains from one sample, sequenced in a study of shared clonotypes between healthy human individuals. Sequencing was performed with immunoSEQ multiplex PCR; in TCRdb, only in-frame clones are kept and a portion is missing. The sample includes about 2.4 million clones, approximately 94% seen only once; the top ten take more than 0.35%. The sequenced sample consisted of naive CD4+ T cells from PBMCs. Sample subset: CD45RA+ positively selected. The receptors shown here come from a young man in good health. Some clones in this sample may be carry-over from other donors' samples.

The CDR3: CASSSLAASYEQYF. In nucleotides, the CDR3 is TGCGCCAGCAGTTCACTAGCGGCATCCTACGAGCAGTACTTC. This chain uses TRBV10-2 with TRBJ2-7, with TRBD2 matching 8 bases. Germline CDR1 reads WSHSY; CDR2 reads SAAADI. This CDR3 comprises 14 residues. With V trimmed by 5 bases and J by 1 base, 4 bases remained unmatched.

Of note for this clone: The identical CDR3 is also encoded by other nucleotide sequences in the sample. The chain is built from TRBV5-1 and TRBJ2-3, with D unresolved. The CDR3 extends over 14 amino acids. Germline CDR1 is SGHRS and CDR2 is YFSETQ. V was trimmed by 0 bases and J by 1 base, leaving 6 bases between them. The DNA of the CDR3 is TGCGCCAGCAGCTTGGATTCCCGCACAGATACGCAGTATTTT. The encoded protein is CASSLDSRTDTQYF.

V is TRBV5-1 and J is TRBJ2-2; 9 bases are a match to TRBD2. Trimming at V came to 1 base and at J to 0 bases, leaving 4 bases not matched to a gene. The CDR3 covers 17 residues. Germline V gene data show CDR1 as SGHRS and CDR2 as YFSETQ. The CDR3 DNA sequence: TGCGCCAGCAGCTTGTCTAGCGGGACCACGAACACCGGGGAGCTGTTTTTT. Its protein product is CASSLSSGTTNTGELFF.

This chain uses TRBV4-3 with TRBJ2-1; no reliable D call. CDR1 is LGHNA and CDR2 is YSLEER in the germline V gene. This CDR3 contains 13 residues. V was clipped by 0 bases and J by 9 bases, with 9 bases between them. The CDR3 is CASSQDAGGEQFF. In nucleotides, the CDR3 is TGCGCCAGCAGCCAAGATGCTGGTGGTGAGCAGTTCTTC.

The CDR3 DNA reads TGCGCCGGAGGGACAGGGAACGACGAGCAGTACTTC. This codes for CAGGTGNDEQYF. V and J are TRBV10-1 and TRBJ2-7; 9 positions agree with TRBD1. CDR1 is WNHNN and CDR2 is SYGVQD in the germline V gene (reference sequence). The CDR3 has 12 residues. V shed 11 bases, J shed 5 bases, and the junction held 7 bases outside the gene matches.

The chain is built from TRBV10-2 and TRBJ1-3; D is uncertain. Germline values: CDR1 WSHSY, CDR2 SAAADI. The CDR3 has 14 amino acids. Trimming shortened V by 0 bases and J by 4 bases, and 7 bases separated the two germline ends. CDR3 sequence: CASSESGTGNTIYF. CDR3 in DNA: TGCGCCAGCAGTGAGTCTGGTACCGGAAACACCATATATTTT.

The chain carries TRBV7-2 and TRBJ2-7; 7 bases line up with TRBD1. J lost 4 bases, V lost 5 bases, and 8 bases had no gene match. Germline V gene data show CDR1 as SGHTA and CDR2 as FQGNSA. CDR3 length: 14 residues. The CDR3: CASSNRDRQYEQYF. CDR3 in DNA: TGTGCCAGCAGCAACCGGGACAGACAATACGAGCAGTACTTC.

The V gene is TRBV5-1, the J gene TRBJ1-2; D is possibly TRBD1 (5 bases). This CDR3 contains 14 residues. The germline gives CDR1 SGHRS, CDR2 YFSETQ. The V end was cut by 3 bases, the J end by 4 bases, with 13 bases between. The CDR3 loop reads CASSSDPGTYGYTF. The CDR3 nucleotides are TGCGCCAGCAGCTCGGACCCGGGGACCTATGGCTACACCTTC.

The genes are TRBV6-4 and TRBJ1-5, with D uncertain. Trimming cost V 4 bases and J 7 bases, with 8 bases left between them. This CDR3 contains 12 residues. Germline lookup yields CDR1 MRHNA and CDR2 SNTAGT. The CDR3 DNA reads as TGTGCCAGCAGTGCCACTAACCAGCCCCAGCATTTT. It translates to CASSATNQPQHF.

V and J are TRBV19 and TRBJ2-3; the match to TRBD1 covers 7 bases. CDR3 length equals 15 residues. V lost 7 bases, J lost 5 bases, and 12 bases stayed unmatched. The germline gives CDR1 LNHDA, CDR2 SQIVND (reference sequence). The CDR3 DNA reads TGTGCCAGTACCTCAGCCCACAGGGGTGAAGATACGCAGTATTTT. Translated: CASTSAHRGEDTQYF.

The V and J genes are TRBV7-9 and TRBJ2-5; no clear D gene. This CDR3 is built from 14 residues. V was clipped by 2 bases and J by 5 bases, with 12 bases between them. Germline assignment: CDR1 SEHNR and CDR2 FQNEAQ (reference sequence). Here the CDR3 DNA reads TGTGCCAGCAGCTTACGAACGGTAGGGGAGACCCAGTACTTC. Translated, it gives CASSLRTVGETQYF.

This clone is a singleton in its sample. The chain couples TRBV5-1 to TRBJ1-1, with D perhaps matching TRBD1 (5 bases). The CDR3 is 14 residues long. Germline lookup yields CDR1 SGHRS and CDR2 YFSETQ. Trimming stripped 0 bases from V and 6 bases from J, with 12 bases between. CDR3 DNA sequence: TGCGCCAGCAGCTTGGTTCCAGGGATCCCTGAAGCTTTCTTT. Its translation: CASSLVPGIPEAFF.

J is TRBJ2-4 and V is TRBV14, with a possible D match to TRBD2 (5 bases). V was shortened by 3 bases and J by 8 bases, with 11 bases between the two germline ends. This CDR3 comprises 13 residues. CDR1 is SGHDN and CDR2 is FVKESK in the germline V gene. The CDR3 sequence is CASSHGARDIQYF. CDR3 DNA: TGTGCCAGCAGCCACGGTGCGAGGGACATTCAGTACTTC. Full variable domain (rest looked up from reference TRBV14 and TRBJ2-4): EAGVTQFPSHSVIEKGQTVTLRCDPISGHDNLYWYRRVMGKEIKFLLHFVKESKQDESGMPNNRFLAERTGGTYSTLKVQPAELEDSGVYFCASSHGARDIQYFGAGTRLSVL.